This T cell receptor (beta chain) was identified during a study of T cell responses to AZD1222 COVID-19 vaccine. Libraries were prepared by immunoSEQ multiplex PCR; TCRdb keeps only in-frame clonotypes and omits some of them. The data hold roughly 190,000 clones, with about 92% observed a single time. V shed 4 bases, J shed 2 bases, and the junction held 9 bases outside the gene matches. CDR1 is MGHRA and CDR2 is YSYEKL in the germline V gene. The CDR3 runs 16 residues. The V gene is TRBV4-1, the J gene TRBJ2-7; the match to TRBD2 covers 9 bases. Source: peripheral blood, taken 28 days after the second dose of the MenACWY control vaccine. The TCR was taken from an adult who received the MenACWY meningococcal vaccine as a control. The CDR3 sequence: CASSPYSGSQPYEQYF. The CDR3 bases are TGCGCCAGCAGCCCCTATAGCGGGAGCCAACCCTACGAGCAGTACTTC.